This TCR beta chain was obtained from a study of T-cell memory formation after mild COVID-19. Notes on the study in general: For second-wave clones that peaked at day 37, SARS-CoV-2 specificity went unverified. Of the contracting clones, CD4+ ones lay mainly in CM and EM, and CD8+ ones in EMRA.

About this clonotype: Its specificity is unknown.

Losses at the gene ends were 5 bases for V and 9 bases for J; bases not matched to a gene: 20. The CDR3 covers 18 residues. CDR1 MGHRA and CDR2 YSYEKL come from the germline V gene. Constant-segment primers served in 5'RACE that generated TCR alpha and TCR beta cDNA libraries bearing sample barcodes and UMIs. TCRdb passed the 5' RACE reads through MiXCR, listing each CDR3 protein once. The repertoire consists of 110,000 or so distinct CDR3 sequences, with 20% to 25% occurring once and the leading ten covering about 38%. The specimen sequenced was PBMCs or a T cell subset sorted from them (not recorded which). The receptor was derived from a man in his late teens or twenties who had mild COVID-19 (a few samples of this study predate the infection). Cell type and time point are not known. The chain is built from TRBV4-1 and TRBJ2-1; TRBD2 matches at 9 bases. CDR3 DNA sequence: TGCGCCAGCAGCGCGACCTTCCCCGGGACTAGCTATCTTAGTGAGCAGTTCTTC. Its translation: CASSATFPGTSYLSEQFF.